This T cell receptor (beta chain) emerged from a study of vaccination effects on CD4 cells after COVID-19. Study in general: A couple of convalescent patients were sampled 16 days and one week before vaccination.

Viral peptide pools were used in the ViraFEST assay to expand antigen-specific CD4+ T cells, and sequencing came afterward. Upon completion of roughly ten days in culture, CD4+ T cells were isolated. PCR showed that the person got SARS-CoV-2 infection at some point between March and December 2020. The germline gives CDR1 SGHDN, CDR2 FVKESK. The CDR3 is 16 residues long. The J segment lost 8 bases and the V segment lost 5 bases, leaving 11 bases of the junction unmatched. TCRdb's table, derived via immunoSEQ multiplex PCR, lists solely in-frame clones and lacks some. The repertoire holds roughly 54,000 clones, with 75% to 85% as singletons. A note on this clone: Antigen specificity is unknown.

Regarding the study as a whole: Late post-vaccination samples showed marked contraction of infection- and vaccine-induced clones. There were few convalescent patients in the study and no early post-infection timepoints.

Material: CD4+ T cells from PBMCs cultured with HIV peptides, obtained before COVID-19 vaccination. Indicated subset: HIV-1 Nef peptide pool negative control/reference culture. The chain carries TRBV14 and TRBJ1-6, with TRBD1 identical over 8 bases. The origin of this receptor is a human donor who had a prior SARS-CoV-2 infection. The CDR3 DNA reads TGTGCCAGCAGCTTCCTACGGACAGGGTTGGATTCACCCCTCCACTTT. It codes for CASSFLRTGLDSPLHF. The full variable domain, in which reference TRBV14 and TRBJ1-6 provide the parts outside the CDR3, is EAGVTQFPSHSVIEKGQTVTLRCDPISGHDNLYWYRRVMGKEIKFLLHFVKESKQDESGMPNNRFLAERTGGTYSTLKVQPAELEDSGVYFCASSFLRTGLDSPLHFGNGTRLTVT.